This TCR beta chain appears in the sequencing data of a study of blood T cell repertoires in COVID-19. Study as a whole: The United States, Italy and Spain supplied acute and convalescent COVID-19 samples. Nucleic acid was either cDNA or gDNA, and it came from T cells, B-cell-depleted T cells, or PBMCs.

J gave up 4 bases and V 6 bases, and 6 bases lay outside the gene matches. The CDR3 runs to 14 residues. Germline assignment: CDR1 MDHEN and CDR2 SYDVKM. The recovered donors of Cohort 3 showed two negative PCRs, clearance, or symptom resolution. Using immunoSEQ multiplex PCR, the repertoire was profiled, and TCRdb retains in-frame clones only, with some absent. Here the sample spans a few hundred thousand clones, 75% to 90% being singletons. The sequence was collected from a man aged 25 to 40 who had recovered from COVID-19. This sequence joins TRBV28 and TRBJ1-1; 9 nucleotides agree with TRBD1. The material sequenced was PBMCs or T cells enriched from blood (not recorded which). The CDR3 nucleotides read TGTGCCAGCAGATCCGGGACAGGGTTCACTGAAGCTTTCTTT. Protein sequence: CASRSGTGFTEAFF.